This T cell receptor beta chain came from a study of T cells expressing NK-cell markers. Study-wide context: Investigators obtained TCR beta repertoires from sorted CD3+CD56+NKG2C+, CD3+CD56+NKG2C- and CD3+CD56-NKG2C+ T cells. Sequenced donors, eight in total, included seven who were HCMV-seropositive and one who was seronegative. Study-level findings and limits: There were a handful of donors in whom these clonotypes also led the CD3+CD56-NKG2C+ fraction.

With regard to this clonotype: The antigen remains undetermined.

UMIs were included in TCR beta cDNA generated by 5'RACE template switching. TCRdb reprocessed the 5' RACE reads, with one entry per CDR3 protein and no DNA. The listing contains 300,000 to 500,000 distinct CDR3 sequences. Germline CDR1 reads SGHTA; CDR2 reads FQGNSA. CDR3 length equals 14 residues. This sequence joins TRBV7-2 and TRBJ1-1. Sequencing was carried out using blood T cells: a sorted CD56 or NKG2C T cell subset, CD4+ or CD8+ T cells, or bulk PBMC T cells (not recorded which). This TCR was sampled from a woman in her fifties or sixties in good health. CDR3 protein: CASSLVSGTDRAFF.